The 32 T cell receptor beta chains reported below all come from one sample, sequenced in a study of T cells in Graves' hyperthyroidism and ophthalmopathy. Amplified TCR beta CDR3 regions came from RNA transcripts. The HTBI primer set drove a first-round RT-PCR of the TCR CDR3. TCRdb called the multiplex PCR reads again in MiXCR, with one record for every CDR3 protein. Of about 420,000 distinct CDR3 sequences detected, roughly an eighth appear once; the ten largest clones hold 5% to 6%. Sequenced material: blood. These receptors originate from a woman in her late teens or twenties with Graves' hyperthyroidism.

The rearrangement links TRBV30 to TRBJ2-6; a possible D gene is TRBD2 (6 bases). V lost 5 bases and J lost 2, with 13 bases in between. Per the germline V gene, CDR1 is GTSNPN and CDR2 is SVGIG (reference sequence). The CDR3 covers 15 residues. The CDR3 protein is CAWALEGTGANVLTF. In nucleotides, the CDR3 is TGTGCCTGGGCGCTGGAGGGGACTGGGGCCAACGTCCTGACTTTC.

There are a few counts of this clonotype. V usage is TRBV15 and J usage is TRBJ1-1, with 7 nucleotides matching TRBD1. V lost 4 bases to trimming and J lost 1 base; unmatched junction nucleotides: 9. CDR3 length: 16 residues. Germline-derived CDR1 and CDR2 are LNHNV and YYDKDF (reference sequence). This CDR3 is CATSTLDRVGNTEAFF. The DNA of the CDR3 is TGTGCCACCAGCACCTTAGACAGGGTAGGGAACACTGAAGCTTTCTTT.

The chain employs TRBV5-1 and TRBJ2-7; D not resolved. V was shortened by 0 bases and J by 0 bases, with 10 bases between the two germline ends. Germline V gene lookup returns CDR1 SGHRS and CDR2 YFSETQ. The CDR3 spans 15 residues. CDR3 in DNA: TGCGCCAGCAGCTTGGGTTACGGCTACTCCTACGAGCAGTACTTC. Translation gives CASSLGYGYSYEQYF.

This clonotype was observed many times. The chain joins TRBV20-1 to TRBJ2-3, with 8 bases that match TRBD2. V was pared by 1 base and J by 0 bases, with 15 bases of the junction left unmatched. This CDR3 spans 19 amino acids. CDR1 is DFQATT and CDR2 is SNEGSKA in the germline V gene (reference sequence). The CDR3, as DNA: TGCAGTGCTAGAGGAGGAGGGCTAGCGGGCCGTGCTAGCACAGATACGCAGTATTTT. It encodes CSARGGGLAGRASTDTQYF.

This clonotype was seen at least ten times. This chain uses TRBV11-2 with TRBJ2-7, with TRBD1 matching 7 bases. V dropped 6 bases and J dropped 1; count of bases not matched to a gene: 9. Germline V gives CDR1 SGHAT, CDR2 FQNNGV. The CDR3 is 15 amino acids. This CDR3 is CASRRPGQQSYEQYF. In DNA, the CDR3 is TGTGCCAGCAGAAGGCCGGGACAGCAATCCTACGAGCAGTACTTC.

This chain uses TRBV4-3 with TRBJ2-1; TRBD2 aligns across 8 bases. V was clipped by 3 bases and J by 7 bases; unmatched bases: 8. The CDR3 runs 15 residues. Germline loops: CDR1 LGHNA, CDR2 YSLEER. The CDR3 coding sequence is TGCGCCAGCAGCCACCCGTCGGGAGGGAGTAATGAGCAGTTCTTC. Translating gives CASSHPSGGSNEQFF.

The table lists this clonotype with many counts. The V gene is TRBV20-1, the J gene TRBJ1-1; D unresolved. The CDR3 consists of 13 residues. The V and J ends lost 1 base and 4 bases respectively, with 10 bases between them. CDR1 DFQATT and CDR2 SNEGSKA come from the germline V gene (reference sequence). The CDR3 DNA reads TGCAGTGCTAGAGTCCCGTCGGGCACTGAAGCTTTCTTT. This sequence encodes CSARVPSGTEAFF.

There are many counts of this clonotype. This chain connects TRBV27 to TRBJ2-7; D gene uncertain. The CDR3 extends over 14 amino acids. The germline V gene encodes CDR1 MNHEY and CDR2 SMNVEV (reference sequence). V lost 10 bases, J lost 5 bases, and 21 bases lay in between. CDR3 loop: CAIRPALGSHEQYF. The CDR3 DNA sequence: TGTGCCATCCGCCCGGCGCTAGGGTCTCACGAGCAGTACTTC.

This clonotype was detected ten times or more. CDR3 nucleotides: TGTGCCAGCAGCAAATTTTACGGGGATACGCAGTATTTT. It encodes CASSKFYGDTQYF. This chain links TRBV7-2 with TRBJ2-3; D is uncertain. The CDR3 loop spans 13 amino acids. V was trimmed by 5 bases and J by 6 bases, leaving 12 bases between them. Germline CDR1 SGHTA, CDR2 FQGNSA.

V usage is TRBV25-1 and J usage is TRBJ2-7; D may correspond to TRBD1 or TRBD2 (5 bases each). V lost 5 bases and J 2 bases, leaving 16 bases between the germline ends. Looked up from germline, CDR1 is MGHDK and CDR2 is SYGVNS. The CDR3 loop spans 15 amino acids. In DNA, the CDR3 is TGTGCCAGCAGTCCTCCGGGACGGGGTGCCTACGAGCAGTACTTC. It encodes CASSPPGRGAYEQYF.

This clonotype showed up just a few times. This chain links TRBV19 with TRBJ1-1; D remains unclear. V was cut by 7 bases and J by 4 bases, with 13 bases left in between. The CDR3 sequence is 13 residues long. Germline V gene data show CDR1 as LNHDA and CDR2 as SQIVND (reference sequence). CDR3 coding DNA: TGTGCCAGTATGGGTAGGGAGAGCACTGAAGCTTTCTTT. Translation gives CASMGRESTEAFF.

In this sample, this clonotype turned up many times. CDR3 loop: CASSLGLFTDTQYF. The CDR3 bases are TGTGCCAGCAGCTTAGGACTATTCACAGATACGCAGTATTTT. The J gene is TRBJ2-3, the V gene TRBV11-2; D possibly corresponds to TRBD2 (5 bases). CDR1 and CDR2 (germline): SGHAT, FQNNGV. V was trimmed by 1 base and J by 2 bases, leaving 7 bases between them. This CDR3 contains 14 residues.

This clonotype was picked up a small number of times. The CDR3 does not close with the conserved phenylalanine or tryptophan, likely indicating a read error. V is TRBV6-2 or TRBV6-3 and J is TRBJ2-1; D might be TRBD1 or TRBD2, each matching 5 bases. The CDR3 is made up of 15 amino acids. Germline lookup yields CDR1 MNHEY and CDR2 SVGEGT. CDR3 sequence (DNA): TGCGCCAGCAGTTACGGGACGACAGCTTACAATGAGCAGTTCCTC. It codes for CASSYGTTAYNEQFL.

This clonotype was seen a handful of times. This chain connects TRBV20-1 to TRBJ2-1, with TRBD1 identical over 8 bases. The CDR3 length is 15 residues. Germline CDR1 reads DFQATT; CDR2 reads SNEGSKA (reference sequence). Unmatched junction bases numbered 6, after V lost 5 bases and J lost 0 bases. For the CDR3, the DNA is TGCAGTGCTCCTCCCGGGACAGGCTCCTACAATGAGCAGTTCTTC. Its protein product is CSAPPGTGSYNEQFF.

There are many counts of this clonotype. The V gene is TRBV5-1, the J gene TRBJ1-2; 10 bases are a match to TRBD1. V was pared by 5 bases and J by 5 bases, with 6 bases of the junction left unmatched. The length of the CDR3 is 14 residues. CDR1 and CDR2 from the germline V gene are SGHRS and YFSETQ. DNA for the CDR3: TGCGCCAGCAGTCCGCGGACAGGGGGGTATGGCTACACCTTC. This gives the protein CASSPRTGGYGYTF.

This clonotype was found many times. The V gene is TRBV28, the J gene TRBJ1-5; no firm D call. V was trimmed by 2 bases and J by 2 bases, leaving 19 bases between them. Germline assignment: CDR1 MDHEN and CDR2 SYDVKM. The CDR3 runs to 18 residues. The CDR3 reads CASSLPVGGLGGNQPQHF. CDR3 bases: TGTGCCAGCAGTTTACCCGTAGGTGGCTTGGGCGGCAATCAGCCCCAGCATTTT. Looking up the rest from reference TRBV28 and TRBJ1-5 gives the full variable domain: DVKVTQSSRYLVKRTGEKVFLECVQDMDHENMFWYRQDPGLGLRLIYFSYDVKMKEKGDIPEGYSVSREKKERFSLILESASTNQTSMYLCASSLPVGGLGGNQPQHFGDGTRLSIL.

The chain recombines TRBV9 with TRBJ2-2, with a weak D call TRBD2 (5 bases). The CDR3 length is 15 residues. V lost 3 bases to trimming and J lost 2 bases, with 11 bases between them. Looked up from germline, CDR1 is SGDLS and CDR2 is YYNGEE. The chain's CDR3 is CASSDRTGNTGELFF. The CDR3 DNA reads TGTGCCAGCAGCGATCGGACTGGAAACACCGGGGAGCTGTTTTTT.

This clonotype has at least ten counts. The chain links TRBV13 to TRBJ1-1, with D unresolved. In germline, CDR1 is PRHDT, CDR2 FYEKMQ (reference sequence). This CDR3 has 15 amino acids. V lost 8 bases and J 2 bases, leaving 18 bases between the germline ends. CDR3 bases: TGTGCCAGCCTACCGGGAGGGCAGATAAACACTGAAGCTTTCTTT. Its translation: CASLPGGQINTEAFF. Complete variable domain (other parts from reference TRBV13 and TRBJ1-1): AAGVIQSPRHLIKEKRETATLKCYPIPRHDTVYWYQQGPGQDPQFLISFYEKMQSDKGSIPDRFSAQQFSDYHSELNMSSLELGDSALYFCASLPGGQINTEAFFGQGTRLTVV.

The gene calls are TRBV6-2 or TRBV6-3 and TRBJ2-3; no definite D call. This CDR3 contains 16 residues. In germline, CDR1 is MNHEY, CDR2 SVGEGT. The V gene lost 1 base and the J gene lost 6 bases, with 17 bases spanning the gap. CDR3 DNA: TGTGCCAGCAGTTACTTAATACGGGCCCCTACCGATACGCAGTATTTT. Translated: CASSYLIRAPTDTQYF.

This clonotype was detected ten times or more. The chain is built from TRBV3-1 and TRBJ1-1; D unclear. This CDR3 region has 14 residues. V lost 1 base, J lost 3 bases, and 9 bases lay in between. Per germline, CDR1 LGHDT and CDR2 YNNKEL (reference sequence). Written as DNA, the CDR3 is TGTGCCAGCAGCCAAGCCCCCGGGGACACTGAAGCTTTCTTT. It specifies CASSQAPGDTEAFF.

The chain joins TRBV3-1 to TRBJ2-7, with TRBD2 matching 15 bases. The CDR3 covers 14 residues. Germline loops: CDR1 LGHDT, CDR2 YNNKEL (reference sequence). After removal of 4 bases from V and 6 bases from J, the junction contained 1 base not matched to a gene. The CDR3 loop is CASSRGLAGGEQYF. The CDR3 region has the DNA TGTGCCAGCAGCCGGGGACTAGCGGGGGGCGAGCAGTACTTC.

A note on this clonotype: A read error may explain this, as a much larger clone is one base away. As the CDR3 is not closed by the conserved phenylalanine or tryptophan, this likely results from a read error. This rearrangement joins TRBV20-1 to TRBJ1-5; D is possibly TRBD1 (6 bases). The CDR3 extends over 15 amino acids. V lost 0 bases, J lost 9 bases, and 18 bases lay in between. Germline CDR1 DFQATT, CDR2 SNEGSKA (reference sequence). CDR3 amino acids: CSARDYRQGLGPQHL. The CDR3 coding sequence is TGCAGTGCTAGAGATTACCGTCAGGGGCTGGGGCCCCAGCATCTT.

This clonotype was detected a few times. J is TRBJ2-7 and V is TRBV29-1; the match to TRBD1 covers 7 bases. CDR3 length: 14 amino acids. The V gene's germline CDR1 is SQVTM and CDR2 ANQGSEA. With V trimmed by 5 bases and J by 2 bases, 9 bases remained unmatched. The CDR3 sequence: CSVKRRDRAYEQYF. Here the CDR3 DNA reads TGCAGCGTTAAACGACGGGACAGAGCCTACGAGCAGTACTTC.

In its sample, this clonotype was seen many times. The chain has TRBV20-1 and TRBJ2-1; D is perhaps TRBD2 (6 bases). There are 16 residues in the CDR3. Germline CDR1 and CDR2: DFQATT and SNEGSKA (reference sequence). V lost 6 bases and J 6 bases, leaving 24 bases between the germline ends. The chain's CDR3 is CSAARPPGLIGNEQFF. In DNA form, the CDR3 reads TGCAGTGCCGCCCGACCCCCGGGACTGATCGGCAATGAGCAGTTCTTC.

A single count supports this clonotype. One base away lies a much larger clone, so this may be a sequencing read error. The J gene is TRBJ2-7, the V gene TRBV29-1; D perhaps matches TRBD2 (7 bases). The J call is uncertain, as TRBJ2-1 better fits the DNA end. CDR3 size: 13 residues. In germline, CDR1 is SQVTM, CDR2 ANQGSEA. CDR3 sequence reads: CSVDVGGRYEQFF. DNA of the CDR3: TGCAGCGTTGACGTCGGGGGGCGCTACGAGCAGTTCTTC.

This chain uses TRBV25-1 with TRBJ2-1; 11 positions match TRBD2. The CDR3 totals 17 residues. In germline, CDR1 is MGHDK, CDR2 SYGVNS. With V trimmed by 5 bases and J by 10 bases, 16 bases remained unmatched. CDR3 region: CASSRGDSGRALLEQFF. CDR3 bases: TGTGCCAGCAGTCGGGGTGATAGCGGGAGGGCCTTATTAGAGCAGTTCTTC.

This clonotype has a handful of counts. The V and J genes are TRBV19 and TRBJ1-5; 7 nucleotides line up with TRBD1. Germline values: CDR1 LNHDA, CDR2 SQIVND (reference sequence). V lost 3 bases and J lost 3; bases outside the gene matches: 2. The CDR3 is 14 amino acids. DNA for the CDR3: TGTGCCAGTAGTATCGACAGGGCCAATCAGCCCCAGCATTTT. Encoded protein: CASSIDRANQPQHF.

This clonotype was detected many times. This sequence joins TRBV28 and TRBJ2-7; possible D gene TRBD2, 6 bases. This CDR3 spans 16 amino acids. Trimming stripped 6 bases from V and 0 bases from J, with 18 bases between. Germline assignment: CDR1 MDHEN and CDR2 SYDVKM. CDR3: CASSPVGGMGSYEQYF. The CDR3 bases are TGTGCCAGCAGCCCAGTTGGCGGGATGGGCTCCTACGAGCAGTACTTC.

This clonotype came up a few times. CDR3 in amino acids: CASSSEFTGLAETQYF. The CDR3 DNA is TGTGCCAGCAGCTCCGAGTTTACGGGACTAGCGGAGACCCAGTACTTC. The V gene is TRBV7-2, the J gene TRBJ2-5; 10 bases match TRBD2. The germline V gene encodes CDR1 SGHTA and CDR2 FQGNSA. The CDR3 is 16 residues long. The V segment lost 4 bases and the J segment 5 bases; nucleotides outside the gene matches: 10. Full variable domain (missing parts from reference TRBV7-2 and TRBJ2-5): GAGVSQSPSNKVTEKGKDVELRCDPISGHTALYWYRQSLGQGLEFLIYFQGNSAPDKSGLPSDRFSAERTGGSVSTLTIQRTQQEDSAVYLCASSSEFTGLAETQYFGPGTRLLVL.

V is TRBV27 and J is TRBJ1-6, with D maybe TRBD1 (5 bases). V lost 5 bases and J lost 4, with 12 bases in between. Looked up from germline, CDR1 is MNHEY and CDR2 is SMNVEV (reference sequence). The length of the CDR3 is 15 residues. The CDR3 coding sequence is TGTGCCAGCAGTCCAGGGACGGAGTATAATTCACCCCTCCACTTT. Protein sequence: CASSPGTEYNSPLHF.

This clonotype has more than one count but fewer than ten. At one boundary the junction diverges from the germline segment, which might be a read error. Written as DNA, the CDR3 is TGTGCCAGCAATTACGGTAACCGGGGTAATTCACCCCTCCACTTT. Translated, it gives CASNYGNRGNSPLHF. The V and J genes are TRBV6-5 and TRBJ1-6, with no clear D. The CDR3 totals 15 residues. The V gene's germline CDR1 is MNHEY and CDR2 SVGAGI.

The chain links TRBV19 to TRBJ1-2, with D maybe TRBD1 (5 bases). Germline CDR1 and CDR2: LNHDA and SQIVND (reference sequence). The CDR3 contains 16 residues. The V end lost 4 bases, the J end lost 3 bases, and 18 bases lay between the germline ends. CDR3 region: CASSTPTSRGDYGYTF. CDR3 nucleotides: TGTGCCAGTAGTACCCCAACCTCGAGGGGAGACTATGGCTACACCTTC.